This is a list of T cell receptor beta chains from one sample in a study of CD8 T cells in ankylosing spondylitis. TCRdb re-called the 5' RACE reads with MiXCR, one entry per CDR3 protein. The sample yields 700,000 or so distinct CDR3 sequences, about 20% seen once. The material sequenced was blood, either unsorted or a sorted T cell fraction (not recorded which). The receptor set was obtained from a male donor with ankylosing spondylitis. CDR3s include the opening cysteine and the closing phenylalanine or tryptophan. A D gene is named only where the DNA matches it firmly. Some rows have no size entry. The others give once, few or many, or a class for an expanded clone.

clone_size: -; v_call: TRBV4-2; j_call: TRBJ2-6; d_call: -; cdr3_nt: TGTGCCAGCAGCCAAGAAGGTGAGACTGGGGCCAACGTCCTGACTTTC; cdr3_aa: CASSQEGETGANVLTF
clone_size: -; v_call: TRBV5-6; j_call: TRBJ2-7; d_call: TRBD1; cdr3_nt: TGTGCCAGCAGCTTGTTTGGACAGGGGGCGTACGAGCAGTACTTC; cdr3_aa: CASSLFGQGAYEQYF
clone_size: -; v_call: TRBV5-1; j_call: TRBJ2-3; d_call: TRBD2; cdr3_nt: TGCGCCAGCAGCCCCGAGCGGGGAAACACAGATACGCAGTATTTT; cdr3_aa: CASSPERGNTDTQYF
clone_size: -; v_call: TRBV2; j_call: TRBJ2-7; d_call: TRBD2; cdr3_nt: TGTGCCAGCACCAGACTAGCGGGGCCCTACGAGCAGTACTTC; cdr3_aa: CASTRLAGPYEQYF
clone_size: -; v_call: TRBV27; j_call: TRBJ2-3; d_call: -; cdr3_nt: TGTGCCAGCAGTTTATTTGGGGGGGCCTTCGTAACAGATACGCAGTATTTT; cdr3_aa: CASSLFGGAFVTDTQYF
clone_size: -; v_call: TRBV7-8; j_call: TRBJ1-2; d_call: -; cdr3_nt: TGTGCCAGCAGCTTTTGGTCCAGGGATTTCTATGGCTACACCTTC; cdr3_aa: CASSFWSRDFYGYTF
clone_size: -; v_call: TRBV6-5; j_call: TRBJ1-1; d_call: -; cdr3_nt: TGTGCCAGCAGTTACTCCCGCGGGGGCACTGAAGCTTTCTTT; cdr3_aa: CASSYSRGGTEAFF
clone_size: -; v_call: TRBV7-9; j_call: TRBJ1-2; d_call: -; cdr3_nt: TGTGCCAGCAGCTTACTGGGGGAAGACTATGGCTACACCTTC; cdr3_aa: CASSLLGEDYGYTF
clone_size: -; v_call: TRBV30; j_call: TRBJ1-2; d_call: -; cdr3_nt: TGTGCCTGGAGTGTAGTGGATTACGGCTACACCTTC; cdr3_aa: CAWSVVDYGYTF
clone_size: few; v_call: TRBV4-1; j_call: TRBJ1-2; d_call: -; cdr3_nt: TGCGCCAGCAGCCAAGCAAGCACCTCCTATGGCTACACCTTC; cdr3_aa: CASSQASTSYGYTF
clone_size: -; v_call: TRBV10-3; j_call: TRBJ2-5; d_call: -; cdr3_nt: TGTGCCATCAGTGTTAGCGGAGAGACCCAGTACTTC; cdr3_aa: CAISVSGETQYF
clone_size: -; v_call: TRBV6-1; j_call: TRBJ2-1; d_call: TRBD2; cdr3_nt: TGTGCCACCTCCCCAGGCGGGGGGTCGAGCAATGAGCAGTTCTTC; cdr3_aa: CATSPGGGSSNEQFF
clone_size: few; v_call: TRBV6-1; j_call: TRBJ2-2; d_call: TRBD1; cdr3_nt: TGTGCCAGCACACCCCAGGGGGCAGGGACCGGGGAGCTGTTTTTT; cdr3_aa: CASTPQGAGTGELFF
clone_size: -; v_call: TRBV7-2; j_call: TRBJ2-1; d_call: TRBD2; cdr3_nt: TGTGCCAGCAGCAAAACGGGACTATTACACAATGAGCAGTTCTTC; cdr3_aa: CASSKTGLLHNEQFF
clone_size: once; v_call: TRBV27; j_call: TRBJ2-1; d_call: -; cdr3_nt: TGTGCCAGCAGTATTAACGTGGGGGTTTGGAATGAGCAGTTCTTC; cdr3_aa: CASSINVGVWNEQFF
clone_size: -; v_call: TRBV12-3/TRBV12-4; j_call: TRBJ1-5; d_call: -; cdr3_nt: TGTGCCAGCAGTCTTGGGGGGACTACCCAGCATTTT; cdr3_aa: CASSLGGTTQHF
clone_size: -; v_call: TRBV6-1; j_call: TRBJ2-1; d_call: TRBD1; cdr3_nt: TGTGCCAGCACTATAGGACAGGGCCCCTACAATGAGCAGTTCTTC; cdr3_aa: CASTIGQGPYNEQFF
clone_size: many; v_call: TRBV27; j_call: TRBJ1-5; d_call: TRBD1; cdr3_nt: TGTGCCAGCAGTCTTAACAGGGGGAGCAATCAGCCCCAGCATTTT; cdr3_aa: CASSLNRGSNQPQHF